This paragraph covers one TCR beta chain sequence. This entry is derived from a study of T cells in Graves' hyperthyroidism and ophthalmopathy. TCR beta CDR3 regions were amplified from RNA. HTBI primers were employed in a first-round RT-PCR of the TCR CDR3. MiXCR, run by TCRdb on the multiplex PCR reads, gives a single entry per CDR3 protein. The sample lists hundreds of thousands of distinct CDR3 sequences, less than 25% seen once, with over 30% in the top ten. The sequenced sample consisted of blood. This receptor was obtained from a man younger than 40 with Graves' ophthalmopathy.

The CDR3 DNA reads TGTGCCAGCAGCGGCGAGGCGGGGCTGGAGACCCAGTACTTC. This sequence encodes CASSGEAGLETQYF. J is TRBJ2-5 and V is TRBV7-3; possible D gene TRBD2, 6 bases. From germline, CDR1 is SGHTA and CDR2 FQGTGA. Trimming removed 5 bases from V and 5 bases from J, with 15 bases in between. This CDR3 region has 14 residues.